A single T cell receptor beta chain is shown here with its context. As yet, its antigen is unknown. PCR employed 60 Vbeta and 13 Jbeta primers. TCRdb's table, derived via immunoSEQ multiplex PCR, lists solely in-frame clones and lacks some. The sample has hundreds of thousands of clones; 80% to 90% are singletons. This record belongs to a study of cytomegalovirus exposure and HLA in healthy donors. Study-wide results and limits: HLA allele associations emerged for about 16,000 TCR beta sequences in a later analysis, at 0.05 false discovery rate. Most likely, a cluster of highly shared sequence variants arose as a sequencing artifact.

The CDR3 totals 16 residues. CDR1 SGHVS and CDR2 FQNEAQ come from the germline V gene. The trim removed 3 bases at V and 0 bases at J, leaving 3 bases unmatched. Input material: PBMCs. The gene calls are TRBV7-8 and TRBJ1-5; 9 bases line up with TRBD1. The TCR comes from a woman under 30 in good health and CMV-seronegative. The CDR3 here is CASSLGTGLSNQPQHF. CDR3 nucleotides: TGTGCCAGCAGCTTGGGGACAGGGCTTAGCAATCAGCCCCAGCATTTT.